This passage covers 20 T cell receptor beta chains from one sample sequenced in a study of T cell repertoires in cytomegalovirus infection. TCRdb re-called the reads with MiXCR, one entry per CDR3 protein. The sample lists about 920,000 distinct CDR3 sequences; around 31% were seen once. Their cognate antigens are unknown. This specimen consisted of cultured CD8+ T cells from PBMCs, obtained from culture after CMV antigen stimulation. The receptors derive from a human donor in good health (CMV status not recorded). Some clones in this sample may be carry-over from other donors' samples.

This rearrangement joins TRBV7-9 to TRBJ1-1; D not certain. The CDR3 has 13 residues. V gave up 6 bases and J gave up 5 bases, with 13 bases separating them. Germline values: CDR1 SEHNR, CDR2 FQNEAQ (reference sequence). In nucleotides, the CDR3 is TGTGCCAGCAGGGGGTCCCTGAGGACTGAAGCTTTCTTT. Encoded protein: CASRGSLRTEAFF.

V and J are TRBV6-2 or TRBV6-3 and TRBJ2-5, with D unresolved. V was cut by 6 bases and J by 3 bases, with 8 bases left in between. There are 12 residues in the CDR3. Germline V gene data show CDR1 as MNHEY and CDR2 as SVGEGT. The CDR3 is CASSPAEETQYF. The CDR3 region has the DNA TGTGCCAGCAGCCCGGCGGAAGAGACCCAGTACTTC.

This clonotype was picked up many times. This chain uses TRBV7-6 with TRBJ1-2; 7 bases are shared with TRBD1. The germline gives CDR1 SGHVS, CDR2 FNYEAQ. The CDR3 covers 16 residues. V shed 1 base, J shed 4 bases, and the junction held 9 bases outside the gene matches. The CDR3 DNA is TGTGCCAGCAGCTTAGGGACAGGAGGGGCTAGCTATGGCTACACCTTC. Amino acids: CASSLGTGGASYGYTF.

The chain recombines TRBV5-6 with TRBJ1-6, with 9 positions matching TRBD1. The length of the CDR3 is 16 residues. Germline CDR1 is SGHDT and CDR2 is YYEEEE. V shed 2 bases and J 10 bases; nucleotides not matched to a gene: 10. CDR3 in DNA: TGTGCCAGCAGCTTAGGACAGGGGCCTCGATTGTCACCCCTCCACTTT. Protein sequence: CASSLGQGPRLSPLHF. The whole variable domain, filled in from reference TRBV5-6 and TRBJ1-6, reads DAGVTQSPTHLIKTRGQQVTLRCSPKSGHDTVSWYQQALGQGPQFIFQYYEEEERQRGNFPDRFSGHQFPNYSSELNVNALLLGDSALYLCASSLGQGPRLSPLHFGNGTRLTVT.

This CDR3 is CASSPRAYSYEQYF. The CDR3 DNA sequence: TGTGCCAGCAGTCCCCGGGCCTACTCCTACGAGCAGTACTTC. The V gene is TRBV6-6, the J gene TRBJ2-7; no clear D gene. This CDR3 contains 14 residues. Per germline, CDR1 MNHNY and CDR2 SVGAGI (reference sequence). Trimming took off 5 bases at V and 0 bases at J, with 11 bases between the two ends.

The genes are TRBV7-2 and TRBJ1-1; D is unresolved. V was cut by 1 base and J by 4 bases, with 10 bases left in between. CDR1 SGHTA and CDR2 FQGNSA come from the germline V gene. The CDR3 loop spans 14 amino acids. CDR3 DNA sequence: TGTGCCAGCAGCTTAGTCAGGACGGGCACTGAAGCTTTCTTT. Translated: CASSLVRTGTEAFF.

This sequence joins TRBV7-9 and TRBJ2-2, with a tentative D call TRBD1 (6 bases). CDR3 length equals 14 residues. V dropped 1 base and J dropped 6 bases, with 9 bases sitting between them. The germline V gene has CDR1 SEHNR and CDR2 FQNEAQ (reference sequence). CDR3 amino acids: CASSLVGAAGELFF. CDR3 nucleotides: TGTGCCAGCAGCTTAGTGGGGGCGGCCGGGGAGCTGTTTTTT.

This clonotype was observed a single time. The chain joins TRBV23-1 to TRBJ2-7; a possible D gene is TRBD1 (6 bases). TRBV23-1 counts as an open reading frame of uncertain function. This CDR3 comprises 16 residues. V was clipped by 2 bases and J by 3 bases, with 17 bases between them. CDR3 amino acids: CASSQRRQERNYEQYV. CDR3 in DNA: TGCGCCAGCAGTCAACGTAGACAGGAAAGAAACTACGAGCAGTACGTC.

This clonotype was detected only a few times. V gene TRBV6-2 or TRBV6-3 combines with J gene TRBJ1-2; possible D gene TRBD1, 6 bases. Trimming pared 4 bases from V and 4 bases from J, leaving 7 bases between. This CDR3 has 12 amino acids. Looked up from germline, CDR1 is MNHEY and CDR2 is SVGEGT. The CDR3 sequence is CASSWTVYGYTF. CDR3 coding DNA: TGTGCCAGCAGTTGGACAGTCTATGGCTACACCTTC.

This clonotype was counted at least ten times. The chain links TRBV28 to TRBJ1-2; 10 bases line up with TRBD1. Germline V lookup: CDR1 MDHEN, CDR2 SYDVKM. The CDR3 runs to 14 residues. V shed 5 bases, J shed 10 bases, and the junction held 10 bases outside the gene matches. CDR3 DNA: TGTGCCAGCAGTAAACCACCGGGACAGGGGTACTACACCTTC. This translates into CASSKPPGQGYYTF.

The chain joins TRBV11-2 to TRBJ2-5, with D possibly being TRBD1 (6 bases). Germline V gene lookup returns CDR1 SGHAT and CDR2 FQNNGV. The CDR3 consists of 16 residues. Trimming left V 2 bases short and J 5 bases short, with 18 bases between. The CDR3 nucleotides are TGTGCCAGCAGCTTAAATCCCGCAGGGGTGGTGGAGACCCAGTACTTC. Its translation: CASSLNPAGVVETQYF.

The chain combines TRBV6-2 or TRBV6-3 with TRBJ1-1; D gene unclear. The V and J ends lost 6 bases and 4 bases respectively, with 15 bases between them. Germline-derived CDR1 and CDR2 are MNHEY and SVGEGT. The CDR3 is made up of 14 amino acids. The CDR3 protein is CASSLSPFSTEAFF. CDR3 bases: TGTGCCAGCAGCCTTAGCCCCTTTAGCACTGAAGCTTTCTTT.

As regards this clonotype: Possible read error: a much larger clone is one base away. V and J are TRBV4-1 and TRBJ2-1, with D possibly matching TRBD2 (6 bases). The germline gives CDR1 MGHRA, CDR2 YSYEKL. The CDR3 is made up of 15 amino acids. The DNA of the CDR3 is TGCGCCAACAGCCAATCGGGGAAGGGGAGGAATGAGCAGTTCTTC. This encodes CANSQSGKGRNEQFF.

This clonotype was counted many times. The chain joins TRBV5-4 to TRBJ2-1; D unclear. Germline CDR1 reads SGHNT; CDR2 reads YYREEE (reference sequence). The V and J ends lost 4 bases and 0 bases respectively, with 11 bases between them. This CDR3 has 15 amino acids. The CDR3 here is CASSPYVSSYNEQFF. The CDR3 nucleotides read TGTGCCAGCAGCCCTTATGTTAGCTCCTACAATGAGCAGTTCTTC.

The chain couples TRBV5-1 to TRBJ2-3; 10 bases align to TRBD1. Germline values: CDR1 SGHRS, CDR2 YFSETQ. The CDR3 extends over 15 amino acids. Losses at the gene ends were 3 bases for V and 2 bases for J; bases not matched to a gene: 3. CDR3 coding DNA: TGCGCCAGCAGCTCAGACAGGGGGCTCACAGATACGCAGTATTTT. This encodes CASSSDRGLTDTQYF.

The sample holds many counts of this clonotype. The chain links TRBV10-3 to TRBJ2-1; possibly TRBD2 for D (5 bases). CDR1 is ENHRY and CDR2 is SYGVKD in the germline V gene. The CDR3 extends over 13 amino acids. Trimming took off 3 bases at V and 12 bases at J, with 15 bases between the two ends. CDR3 residues: CAISESSSKGQFF. CDR3 DNA sequence: TGTGCCATCAGTGAATCTAGCTCTAAGGGGCAGTTCTTC.

This clonotype has a single count. The chain carries TRBV6-2 or TRBV6-3 and TRBJ2-7; no clear D. CDR1 MNHEY and CDR2 SVGEGT come from the germline V gene. The CDR3 length is 14 residues. Trimming removed 5 bases at V and 0 bases at J, with 11 bases between. CDR3 nucleotides: TGTGCCAGCAGTCCGCCAGATGACTCCTACGAGCAGTACGTC. This codes for CASSPPDDSYEQYV.

The chain is built from TRBV20-1 and TRBJ1-1; 9 bases are a match to TRBD1. The V segment lost 0 bases and the J segment 1 base; nucleotides outside the gene matches: 9. Germline V gene sequence: CDR1 DFQATT, CDR2 SNEGSKA (reference sequence). The CDR3 is 17 amino acids. CDR3 nucleotides: TGCAGTGCTAGAGATGCCTCGACAGGGGGATGGAACACTGAAGCTTTCTTT. Protein sequence: CSARDASTGGWNTEAFF.

The J gene is TRBJ2-1, the V gene TRBV11-2, with TRBD2 identical over 12 bases. This CDR3 has 16 residues. Germline V gene data show CDR1 as SGHAT and CDR2 as FQNNGV. With V trimmed by 0 bases and J by 8 bases, 5 bases remained unmatched. The CDR3 sequence: CASSLELAGGRDEQFF. The DNA of the CDR3 is TGTGCCAGCAGCTTAGAACTAGCGGGGGGCCGGGATGAGCAGTTCTTC. Full variable domain (remainder filled in from reference TRBV11-2 and TRBJ2-1): EAGVAQSPRYKIIEKRQSVAFWCNPISGHATLYWYQQILGQGPKLLIQFQNNGVVDDSQLPKDRFSAERLKGVDSTLKIQPAKLEDSAVYLCASSLELAGGRDEQFFGPGTRLTVL.

As to this clonotype: With a much larger clone just one base away, this may be a read error. The genes are TRBV9 and TRBJ2-7, with 7 bases identical to TRBD1. CDR3 size: 14 residues. Germline V gene sequence: CDR1 SGDLS, CDR2 YYNGEE. V shed 0 bases, J shed 3 bases, and the junction held 3 bases outside the gene matches. CDR3 DNA sequence: TGTGCCAGCAGCGTAGGGGACAGCTACTACGAGCAGTACTTC. Translated, it gives CASSVGDSYYEQYF. The variable domain in full, with the rest retrieved from reference TRBV9 and TRBJ2-7, is DSGVTQTPKHLITATGQRVTLRCSPRSGDLSVYWYQQSLDQGLQFLIQYYNGEERAKGNILERFSAQQFPDLHSELNLSSLELGDSALYFCASSVGDSYYEQYFGPGTRLTVT.